This T cell receptor beta chain was observed in a study of blood T cell repertoires in COVID-19. For the study at large: The United States, Italy and Spain were the sources of the acute and convalescent COVID-19 samples.

TCRdb keeps only in-frame clones here, not all; method: immunoSEQ multiplex PCR. The sample records approximately 300,000 clones, roughly 90% being singletons. After removal of 2 bases from V and 5 bases from J, the junction contained 3 bases not matched to a gene. The CDR3 sequence is 14 residues long. CDR1 is SGHTA, CDR2 FQGTGA, per germline. The chain couples TRBV7-3 to TRBJ2-1; 7 nucleotides match TRBD1. The source material was peripheral blood. The clonotype originates from a man younger than 45 with acute or convalescent COVID-19. CDR3 in amino acids: CASSLDRVHNEQFF. The CDR3 region has the DNA TGTGCCAGCAGCTTAGACAGGGTCCACAATGAGCAGTTCTTC.